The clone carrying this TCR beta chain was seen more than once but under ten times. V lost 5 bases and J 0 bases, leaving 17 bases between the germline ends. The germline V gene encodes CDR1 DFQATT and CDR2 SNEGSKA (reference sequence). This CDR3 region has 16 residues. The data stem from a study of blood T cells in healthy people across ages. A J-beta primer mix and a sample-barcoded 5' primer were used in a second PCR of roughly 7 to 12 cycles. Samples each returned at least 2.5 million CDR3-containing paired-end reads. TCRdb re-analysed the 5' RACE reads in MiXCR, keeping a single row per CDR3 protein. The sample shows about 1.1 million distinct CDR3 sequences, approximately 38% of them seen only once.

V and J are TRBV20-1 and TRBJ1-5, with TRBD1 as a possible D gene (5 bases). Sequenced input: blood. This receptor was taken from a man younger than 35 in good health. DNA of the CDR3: TGCAGTGCTCACCTCTCGACAGATTATAGCAATCAGCCCCAGCATTTT. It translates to CSAHLSTDYSNQPQHF.